This T cell receptor beta chain was sequenced for a study of blood T cell repertoires in COVID-19. For the study at large: The United States, Italy and Spain provided the acute and convalescent COVID-19 samples.

The CDR3 sequence is 15 residues long. Trimming removed 1 base from V and 11 bases from J; junction bases left unmatched: 8. CDR1 is SGHTA, CDR2 FQGNSA, per germline. The data were produced by immunoSEQ multiplex PCR, yet TCRdb's version contains in-frame clones alone and is incomplete. This table holds about 160,000 clones, approximately 92% found once. This receptor was obtained from a woman aged 45-65 years with acute or convalescent COVID-19. The specimen sequenced was peripheral blood. The chain couples TRBV7-2 to TRBJ1-6; TRBD1 matches at 7 bases. The CDR3 region has the DNA TGTGCCAGCAGCTTAGGGGCTGACAGGGCCGCACCCCTCCACTTT. Its protein product is CASSLGADRAAPLHF.